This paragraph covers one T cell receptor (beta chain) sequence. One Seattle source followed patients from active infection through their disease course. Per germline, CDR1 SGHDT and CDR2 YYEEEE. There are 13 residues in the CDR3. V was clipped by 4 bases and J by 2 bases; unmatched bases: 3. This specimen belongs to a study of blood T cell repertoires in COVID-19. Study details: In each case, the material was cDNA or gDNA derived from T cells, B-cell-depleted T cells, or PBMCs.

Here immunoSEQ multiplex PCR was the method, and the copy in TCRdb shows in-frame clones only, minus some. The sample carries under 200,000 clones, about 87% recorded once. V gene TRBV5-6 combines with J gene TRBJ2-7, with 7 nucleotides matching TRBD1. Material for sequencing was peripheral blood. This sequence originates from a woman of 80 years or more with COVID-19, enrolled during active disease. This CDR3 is CASSETGPYEQYF. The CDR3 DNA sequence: TGTGCCAGCAGCGAGACAGGGCCCTACGAGCAGTACTTC. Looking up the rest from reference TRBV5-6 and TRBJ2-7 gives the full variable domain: DAGVTQSPTHLIKTRGQQVTLRCSPKSGHDTVSWYQQALGQGPQFIFQYYEEEERQRGNFPDRFSGHQFPNYSSELNVNALLLGDSALYLCASSETGPYEQYFGPGTRLTVT.